The 30 T cell receptor beta chains given below trace back to one sample, sequenced in a study of T cell clonality in common variable immunodeficiency. Study-level results: Common variable immunodeficiency TCR beta sequences reportedly had fewer deletions and N-nucleotide insertions.

No cognate antigen is known for these TCRs. Assay: immunoSEQ multiplex PCR; the TCRdb copy retains only in-frame clones and omits some. Listed for the sample are about 33,000 clones, none seen a single time. Sequencing used peripheral blood mononuclear cells. Receptor source: a human donor with common variable immunodeficiency.

This clone turned up a few times. With the read ending 3 residues before the CDR3 end, the germline J gene is used to fill in that end. The chain has TRBV6-1 and TRBJ2-3, with D unresolved. The CDR3 consists of 12 residues. The germline gives CDR1 MNHNS, CDR2 SASEGT. CDR3 sequence: CASSEARVPQYF. CDR3 DNA (partial): TGTGCCAGCAGTGAAGCGCGAGTTCCG.

This clone showed up many times. Read coverage stops 3 residues before the CDR3 terminus; the germline J gene supplies the remainder. The V and J genes are TRBV5-5 and TRBJ2-3; no definite D call. The CDR3 spans 15 residues. Germline assignment: CDR1 SGHKS and CDR2 YYEKEE (reference sequence). V lost 2 bases to trimming and J lost 0 bases, with 10 bases between them. CDR3 sequence: CASSFLRTSTDTQYF. The CDR3 DNA, read in part, is TGTGCCAGCAGCTTCTTGAGAACTAGCACAGATACG.

This clone was recorded many times. The read finishes 3 residues shy of the CDR3 end, and the germline J gene is used to complete it. The rearrangement links TRBV19 to TRBJ1-2; D gene unclear. Germline V gene sequence: CDR1 LNHDA, CDR2 SQIVND (reference sequence). V lost 3 bases and J lost 2, with 7 bases in between. This CDR3 has 13 residues. CDR3 amino acids: CASSIGSNYGYTF. CDR3 DNA, as far as it was read: TGTGCCAGTAGTATCGGGTCAAACTATGGC.

This clone was seen only a few times. Read sequence stops 3 residues before the CDR3 end, and the germline J gene provides the missing end. The gene calls are TRBV19 and TRBJ2-3; 8 nucleotides match TRBD1. Germline V gene data show CDR1 as LNHDA and CDR2 as SQIVND (reference sequence). V was clipped by 3 bases and J by 2 bases; unmatched bases: 7. This CDR3 has 16 amino acids. The CDR3 DNA, read in part, is TGTGCCAGTAGTATTACAGGGGGTAGCCACACAGATACG. Amino acid sequence: CASSITGGSHTDT. The entire CDR3 protein is CASSITGGSHTDTQYF.

This clone came up a few times. The CDR3 here is CASSPGGASYEQYF. The DNA read from the CDR3 is TGTGCCAGCAGCCCCGGGGGGGCATCCTACGAG. The V and J genes are TRBV7-9 and TRBJ2-7; TRBD2 matches 8 bases. The observed sequence ends 3 residues before the CDR3 terminus, with the missing tail filled in from the germline J gene. CDR1 and CDR2 from the germline V gene are SEHNR and FQNEAQ (reference sequence). The CDR3 has 14 residues. With 5 bases clipped from V and 1 base from J, the junction kept 4 bases outside the gene matches.

By proportion, this clone is medium-sized. The CDR3 protein is CAWSVLPSGVLYNEQFF. CDR3 bases read: TGTGCCTGGAGTGTACTTCCTAGCGGGGTCCTTTACAATGAG. The chain couples TRBV30 to TRBJ2-1; 9 nucleotides align to TRBD2. The read halts 3 residues ahead of the CDR3 end, with the missing end drawn from the germline J gene. Trimming at V came to 0 bases and at J to 4 bases, leaving 10 bases not matched to a gene. Germline CDR1 reads GTSNPN; CDR2 reads SVGIG (reference sequence). The CDR3 is 17 amino acids.

Details on this clone: The CDR3 is cut off 3 residues early in the read; its end comes from the germline J gene. The chain has TRBV6-1 and TRBJ1-1; 7 nucleotides agree with TRBD1. CDR1 is MNHNS and CDR2 is SASEGT in the germline V gene. This CDR3 contains 14 residues. The J segment lost 1 base and the V segment lost 4 bases, leaving 3 bases of the junction unmatched. The CDR3: CASSGGTENTEAFF. The CDR3 bases that were read are TGTGCCAGCAGTGGGGGGACAGAGAACACTGAA.

This clone was counted many times. The CDR3 end is not reached by the read, which stops 3 residues before it; the germline J gene fills it in. The chain recombines TRBV30 with TRBJ1-1; weak D call: TRBD1 (6 bases). Germline loops: CDR1 GTSNPN, CDR2 SVGIG (reference sequence). V was cut by 0 bases and J by 7 bases, with 18 bases left in between. CDR3 length: 15 amino acids. The CDR3 sequence is CAWSVTGPQRGEAFF. The sequenced CDR3 bases are TGTGCCTGGAGTGTAACAGGGCCTCAACGAGGTGAA.

This clone was observed a handful of times. The read ends 3 residues before the CDR3 terminus; that terminus is restored from the germline J gene. The J gene is TRBJ1-2, the V gene TRBV29-1; a weak D match, TRBD1 (5 bases). CDR1 is SQVTM and CDR2 is ANQGSEA in the germline V gene. V lost 7 bases and J 4 bases, leaving 7 bases between the germline ends. This CDR3 is built from 10 residues. The CDR3 loop is CSADSYGYTF. The covered CDR3 bases are TGCAGCGCCGACAGCTATGGC.

This clone was recorded many times. The read ends 3 residues early relative to the CDR3; the germline J gene fills the gap. This rearrangement joins TRBV4-2 to TRBJ2-3; TRBD2 aligns across 9 bases. The CDR3 is made up of 17 amino acids. Germline-derived CDR1 and CDR2 are LGHNA and YNFKEQ. V was clipped by 4 bases and J by 2 bases; unmatched bases: 10. Incomplete CDR3 DNA: TGTGCCAGCAGCCCTTTTGCGGGGGGGTCCCCCACAGATACG. It translates to CASSPFAGGSPTDT. In full, the CDR3 is CASSPFAGGSPTDTQYF.

In its sample, this clone was seen many times. The read ends 3 residues early relative to the CDR3; the germline J gene fills the gap. V and J are TRBV6-2 or TRBV6-3 and TRBJ2-2, with no clear D. Between the trimmed V and J ends, which lost 7 bases and 2 bases, there was a span of 8 bases. The CDR3 covers 13 residues. Germline V gives CDR1 MNHEY, CDR2 SVGEGT. CDR3 sequence reads: CASTPDNTGELFF. The part of the CDR3 DNA that was read is TGTGCCAGCACCCCAGATAACACCGGGGAG.

This clone has just a few counts. The read terminates 3 residues ahead of where the CDR3 ends, so the germline J gene completes it. The rearrangement uses TRBV7-9 and TRBJ2-5; weak D call: TRBD1 (5 bases). This CDR3 spans 15 amino acids. V was pared by 8 bases and J by 1 base, with 17 bases between. In germline, CDR1 is SEHNR, CDR2 FQNEAQ (reference sequence). The CDR3 here is CASGWSGSSQETQYF. CDR3 DNA (partial): TGTGCCAGCGGGTGGTCAGGGTCCTCCCAAGAGACC.

The sequenced part of the CDR3 DNA is TGTGCCAGTAGTATAAACGGCGGGGGGGTGACAGATACG. Encoded protein: CASSINGGGVTDT. In full, the CDR3 reads CASSINGGGVTDTQYF. The chain carries TRBV19 and TRBJ2-3; 9 nucleotides align to TRBD2. The read finishes 3 residues shy of the CDR3 end, and the germline J gene is used to complete it. V gave up 2 bases and J gave up 3 bases; unmatched junction bases: 6. This CDR3 has 16 amino acids. The germline V gene encodes CDR1 LNHDA and CDR2 SQIVND (reference sequence).

This clone was counted many times. The CDR3 is cut off 3 residues early in the read; its end comes from the germline J gene. J is TRBJ2-3 and V is TRBV2; 9 bases are a match to TRBD2. Germline-derived CDR1 and CDR2 are SNHLY and FYNNEI. The CDR3 length is 13 residues. J lost 2 bases, V lost 9 bases, and 3 bases had no gene match. The CDR3 is CARAGGLTDTQYF. The DNA read from the CDR3 is TGTGCCAGGGCGGGGGGGCTCACAGATACG.

The sample holds many counts of this clone. The CDR3 here is CASSPQLNQPQHF. CDR3 DNA, as far as it was read: TGTGCCAGCTCACCACAGCTTAATCAGCCC. The rearrangement uses TRBV18 and TRBJ1-5; D gene ambiguous. The CDR3 end is not reached by the read, which stops 3 residues before it; the germline J gene fills it in. The V gene's germline CDR1 is KGHSH and CDR2 LQKENI. The CDR3 has 13 amino acids. Deletions cut 1 base from V and 4 bases from J, with 5 bases between.

The table lists this clone with many counts. The DNA ends 3 residues before the CDR3 does, and the rest of the CDR3 is filled in from the germline J gene. The genes are TRBV30 and TRBJ1-1, with no clear D. This CDR3 has 13 residues. V lost 0 bases to trimming and J lost 1 base, with 6 bases between them. The germline gives CDR1 GTSNPN, CDR2 SVGIG (reference sequence). CDR3 sequence: CAWSVSQNTEAFF. The DNA read from the CDR3 is TGTGCCTGGAGTGTAAGCCAGAACACTGAA.

This clone is judged medium-sized. The read terminates 3 residues ahead of where the CDR3 ends, so the germline J gene completes it. The chain uses TRBV27 and TRBJ1-2, with 7 bases identical to TRBD1. CDR3 size: 17 residues. The germline gives CDR1 MNHEY, CDR2 SMNVEV (reference sequence). V gave up 0 bases and J gave up 3 bases; unmatched junction bases: 10. This CDR3 reads CASSLSGTDTGDYGYTF. The part of the CDR3 DNA that was read is TGTGCCAGCAGTTTATCGGGGACAGATACCGGAGACTATGGC.

This clone has just a few counts. The DNA ends 3 residues before the CDR3 does, and the rest of the CDR3 is filled in from the germline J gene. The rearrangement links TRBV19 to TRBJ1-2, with D perhaps matching TRBD1 (5 bases). In germline, CDR1 is LNHDA, CDR2 SQIVND (reference sequence). The length of the CDR3 is 13 residues. CDR3 region: CASSMQGLEGYTF. The CDR3 DNA, read in part, is TGTGCCAGTAGTATGCAGGGCCTCGAGGGC.

This clone was counted between two and nine times. The sequence runs out 3 residues before the end of the CDR3; the remainder is reconstructed from the germline J gene. The chain employs TRBV19 and TRBJ1-5, with TRBD1 as a possible D gene (6 bases). V gave up 1 base and J gave up 5 bases, with 9 bases separating them. The CDR3 contains 14 residues. Germline values: CDR1 LNHDA, CDR2 SQIVND (reference sequence). This CDR3 reads CASSIAQGYQPQHF. CDR3 bases read: TGTGCCAGTAGTATAGCGCAGGGGTATCAGCCC.

This clone was seen many times. The CDR3 extends 3 residues past the end of the read, so its final part is completed from the germline J gene. The V gene is TRBV11-3, the J gene TRBJ2-2; D gene ambiguous. Trimming shortened V by 2 bases and J by 1 base, and 5 bases separated the two germline ends. The CDR3 sequence is 14 residues long. The germline CDR1 and CDR2 sequences are SGHNT and YENEEA. The CDR3 bases that were read are TGTGCCAGCAGCTTATCAGGGAACACCGGGGAG. This codes for CASSLSGNTGE. The entire CDR3 is CASSLSGNTGELFF.

For this clone: Sequencing ends 3 residues short of the CDR3 end; the germline J gene provides the rest. This sequence joins TRBV6-2 or TRBV6-3 and TRBJ2-7; 7 bases are shared with TRBD2. Trimming at V came to 1 base and at J to 0 bases, leaving 3 bases not matched to a gene. The CDR3 has 15 residues. Germline CDR1 reads MNHEY; CDR2 reads SVGEGT. Partial CDR3 DNA: TGTGCCAGCAGTTACTGGGGGGGAAACTCCTACGAG. Amino acids: CASSYWGGNSYE. The whole CDR3 sequence reads CASSYWGGNSYEQYF.

As regards this clone: The CDR3 end is not reached by the read, which stops 3 residues before it; the germline J gene fills it in. Other nucleotide sequences from this sample produce the same CDR3. V is TRBV18 and J is TRBJ1-2; a possible D gene is TRBD1 (6 bases). V lost 3 bases, J lost 5 bases, and 16 bases lay in between. CDR1 and CDR2 from the germline V gene are KGHSH and LQKENI. CDR3 length equals 15 residues. The DNA read from the CDR3 is TGTGCCAGCTCACCCGGGGTAGGGGGAGCTTATGGC. It translates to CASSPGVGGAYG. The whole CDR3 sequence is CASSPGVGGAYGYTF.

On this clone itself: Read coverage stops 3 residues before the CDR3 terminus; the germline J gene supplies the remainder. Other DNA variants within this sample encode the same CDR3. The chain combines TRBV7-2 with TRBJ1-2, with 8 bases matching TRBD1. Losses at the gene ends were 3 bases for V and 4 bases for J; bases not matched to a gene: 1. There are 13 residues in the CDR3. The germline CDR1 and CDR2 sequences are SGHTA and FQGNSA. The CDR3 loop reads CASSLDRVYGYTF. Incomplete CDR3 DNA: TGTGCCAGCAGCTTGGACAGGGTCTATGGC.

In regard to this clone: Coverage ceases 3 residues before the CDR3 finishes, and the germline J gene fills in the end. The genes are TRBV7-9 and TRBJ2-5; weak D call: TRBD1 (6 bases). This CDR3 comprises 14 residues. V dropped 2 bases and J dropped 1 base, with 8 bases sitting between them. Germline V CDR1 and CDR2: SEHNR, FQNEAQ (reference sequence). The CDR3 region is CASSLSGAQETQYF. The CDR3 DNA, read in part, is TGTGCCAGCAGCTTATCAGGGGCCCAAGAGACC.

Notes on this clone: The read ends 3 residues early relative to the CDR3; the germline J gene fills the gap. The V gene is TRBV6-1, the J gene TRBJ2-1; maybe TRBD1 (5 bases). The length of the CDR3 is 14 residues. Between the trimmed V and J ends, which lost 0 bases and 8 bases, there was a span of 11 bases. The germline V gene encodes CDR1 MNHNS and CDR2 SASEGT. CDR3 DNA (partial): TGTGCCAGCAGTGAAGCCTGGAAGGGGTATGAG. This sequence encodes CASSEAWKGYE. The whole CDR3 sequence is CASSEAWKGYEQFF.

This clone came up many times. The CDR3 end falls 3 residues outside the read, so it is completed with the germline J gene. The same CDR3 arises from other DNA sequences in this sample as well. This sequence joins TRBV2 and TRBJ2-2, with 10 bases fitting TRBD2. Germline-derived CDR1 and CDR2 are SNHLY and FYNNEI. J was trimmed by 4 bases and V by 9 bases; bases with no gene match: 14. The CDR3 loop spans 17 amino acids. CDR3 region: CASRDTSSGGITGELFF. The CDR3 DNA, read in part, is TGTGCCAGTAGGGATACTTCTAGCGGGGGAATCACCGGGGAG.

This clone was picked up a small number of times. CDR3 DNA (partial): TGTGCCAGCAGTACGGGACAGGGTGTTAATAGAAACTATGGC. Its protein is CASSTGQGVNRNYG. The full CDR3 protein is CASSTGQGVNRNYGYTF. V gene TRBV6-2 or TRBV6-3 combines with J gene TRBJ1-2; 9 positions match TRBD1. The read is 3 residues too short to cover the CDR3 end, so that end is filled in from the germline J gene. J gave up 2 bases and V 5 bases, and 12 bases lay outside the gene matches. Germline-derived CDR1 and CDR2 are MNHEY and SVGEGT. The length of the CDR3 is 17 residues.

This clone was counted many times. The read ends 3 residues before the CDR3 terminus; that terminus is restored from the germline J gene. The rearrangement links TRBV23-1 to TRBJ2-6; 8 nucleotides agree with TRBD2. TRBV23-1 is annotated as an ORF whose role is uncertain. Germline trimming cut 3 bases from V and 0 bases from J; bases unmatched to any gene: 10. This CDR3 spans 19 amino acids. The sequenced CDR3 bases are TGCGCCAGCAGTCACCCAGAGGCGGGGGGCGTCTCTGGGGCCAACGTC. Translated, it gives CASSHPEAGGVSGANV. The complete CDR3 protein is CASSHPEAGGVSGANVLTF.

This clone was found a few times. The read halts 3 residues ahead of the CDR3 end, with the missing end drawn from the germline J gene. This chain links TRBV7-9 with TRBJ2-7; 7 positions match TRBD2. Losses at the gene ends were 0 bases for V and 6 bases for J; bases not matched to a gene: 5. Germline values: CDR1 SEHNR, CDR2 FQNEAQ (reference sequence). The CDR3 consists of 14 residues. The CDR3 sequence: CASSLAGGNGEQYF. The covered CDR3 bases are TGTGCCAGCAGCTTAGCGGGGGGGAATGGCGAG.

This clone was picked up many times. Coverage ceases 3 residues before the CDR3 finishes, and the germline J gene fills in the end. J is TRBJ2-7 and V is TRBV29-1; tentatively, D is TRBD1 (6 bases). V lost 5 bases and J lost 3, with 14 bases in between. The CDR3 is 13 residues long. Germline values: CDR1 SQVTM, CDR2 ANQGSEA. CDR3 DNA, as far as it was read: TGCAGCGTTCTCACAGGGCCTATCTACGAG. Encoded protein: CSVLTGPIYE. The CDR3, in full, reads CSVLTGPIYEQYF.